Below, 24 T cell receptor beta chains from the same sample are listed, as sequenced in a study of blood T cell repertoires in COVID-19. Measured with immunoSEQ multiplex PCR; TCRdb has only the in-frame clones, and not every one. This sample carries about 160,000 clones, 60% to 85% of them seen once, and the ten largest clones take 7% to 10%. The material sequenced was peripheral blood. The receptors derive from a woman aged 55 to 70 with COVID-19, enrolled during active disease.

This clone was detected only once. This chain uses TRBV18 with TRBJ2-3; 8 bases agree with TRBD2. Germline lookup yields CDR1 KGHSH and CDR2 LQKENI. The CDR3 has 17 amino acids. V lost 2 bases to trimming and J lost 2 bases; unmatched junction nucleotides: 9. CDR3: CASSPIRAGGDTDTQYF. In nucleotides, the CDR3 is TGTGCCAGCTCACCAATCAGGGCGGGGGGCGACACAGATACGCAGTATTTT. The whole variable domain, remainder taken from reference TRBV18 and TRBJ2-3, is NAGVMQNPRHLVRRRGQEARLRCSPMKGHSHVYWYRQLPEEGLKFMVYLQKENIIDESGMPKERFSAEFPKEGPSILRIQQVVRGDSAAYFCASSPIRAGGDTDTQYFGPGTRLTVL.

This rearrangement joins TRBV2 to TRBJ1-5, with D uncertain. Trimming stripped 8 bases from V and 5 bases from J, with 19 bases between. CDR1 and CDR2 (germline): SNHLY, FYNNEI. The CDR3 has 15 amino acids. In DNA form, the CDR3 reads TGTGCCAGCGCCTACGCGGGGAGGAGTGATCAGCCCCAGCATTTT. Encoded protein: CASAYAGRSDQPQHF.

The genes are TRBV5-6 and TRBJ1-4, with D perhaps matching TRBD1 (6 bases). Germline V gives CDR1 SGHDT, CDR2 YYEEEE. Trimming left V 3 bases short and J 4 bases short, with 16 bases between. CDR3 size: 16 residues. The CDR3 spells CASSWGTQGGNEKLFF. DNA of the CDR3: TGTGCCAGCAGCTGGGGAACACAGGGCGGTAATGAAAAACTGTTTTTT.

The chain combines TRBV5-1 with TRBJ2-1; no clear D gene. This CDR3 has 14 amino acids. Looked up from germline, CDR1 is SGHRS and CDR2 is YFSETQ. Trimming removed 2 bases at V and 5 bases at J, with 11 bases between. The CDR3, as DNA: TGCGCCAGCAGCTTCCCCGGAGAGAACAATGAGCAGTTCTTC. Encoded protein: CASSFPGENNEQFF. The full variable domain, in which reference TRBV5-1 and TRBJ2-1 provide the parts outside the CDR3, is KAGVTQTPRYLIKTRGQQVTLSCSPISGHRSVSWYQQTPGQGLQFLFEYFSETQRNKGNFPGRFSGRQFSNSRSEMNVSTLELGDSALYLCASSFPGENNEQFFGPGTRLTVL.

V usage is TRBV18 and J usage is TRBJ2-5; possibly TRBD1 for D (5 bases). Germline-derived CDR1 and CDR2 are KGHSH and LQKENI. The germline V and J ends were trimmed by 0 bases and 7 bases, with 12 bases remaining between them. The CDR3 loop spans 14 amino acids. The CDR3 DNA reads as TGTGCCAGCTCACCACCCCAGGGTACCATGACCCAGTACTTC. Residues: CASSPPQGTMTQYF.

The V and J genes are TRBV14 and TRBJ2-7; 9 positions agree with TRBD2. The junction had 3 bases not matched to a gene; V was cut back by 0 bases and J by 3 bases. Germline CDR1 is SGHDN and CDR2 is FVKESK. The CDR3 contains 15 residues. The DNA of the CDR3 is TGTGCCAGCAGCCAAGAGACTAGCGGTTTCTACGAGCAGTACTTC. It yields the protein CASSQETSGFYEQYF. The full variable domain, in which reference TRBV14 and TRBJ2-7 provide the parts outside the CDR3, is EAGVTQFPSHSVIEKGQTVTLRCDPISGHDNLYWYRRVMGKEIKFLLHFVKESKQDESGMPNNRFLAERTGGTYSTLKVQPAELEDSGVYFCASSQETSGFYEQYFGPGTRLTVT.

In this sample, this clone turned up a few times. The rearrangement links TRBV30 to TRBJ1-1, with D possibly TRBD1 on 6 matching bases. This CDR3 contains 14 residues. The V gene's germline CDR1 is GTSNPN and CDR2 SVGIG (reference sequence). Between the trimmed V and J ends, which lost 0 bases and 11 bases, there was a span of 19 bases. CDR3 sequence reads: CAWSVGGADRVAFF. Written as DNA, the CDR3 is TGTGCCTGGAGTGTAGGGGGGGCGGATCGGGTGGCTTTCTTT.

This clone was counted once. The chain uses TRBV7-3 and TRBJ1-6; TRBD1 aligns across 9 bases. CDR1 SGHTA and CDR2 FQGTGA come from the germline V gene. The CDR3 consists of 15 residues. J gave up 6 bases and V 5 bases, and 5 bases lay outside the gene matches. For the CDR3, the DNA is TGTGCCAGCAGCCTAGGACAGGGGTTTAATTCACCCCTCCACTTT. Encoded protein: CASSLGQGFNSPLHF.

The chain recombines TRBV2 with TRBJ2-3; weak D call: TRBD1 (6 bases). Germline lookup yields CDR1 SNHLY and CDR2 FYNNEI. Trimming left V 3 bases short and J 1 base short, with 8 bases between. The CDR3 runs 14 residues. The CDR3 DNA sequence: TGTGCCAGCAGTGATGAGGGGGGCACAGATACGCAGTATTTT. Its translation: CASSDEGGTDTQYF.

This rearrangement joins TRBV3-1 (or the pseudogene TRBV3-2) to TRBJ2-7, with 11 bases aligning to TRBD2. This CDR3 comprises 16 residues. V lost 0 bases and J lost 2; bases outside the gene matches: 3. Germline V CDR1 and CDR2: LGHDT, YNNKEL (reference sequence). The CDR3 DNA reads TGTGCCAGCAGCCAAGATCCGACTAGCGGGACCTACGAGCAGTACTTC. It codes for CASSQDPTSGTYEQYF.

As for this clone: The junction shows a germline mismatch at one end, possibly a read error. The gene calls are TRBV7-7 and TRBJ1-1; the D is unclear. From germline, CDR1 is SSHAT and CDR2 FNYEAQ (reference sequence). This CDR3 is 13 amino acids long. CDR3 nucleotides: TGTGCTAGCAGCGAGTCTATGAACACTGAAGCTTTCTTT. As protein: CASSESMNTEAFF.

This CDR3 reads CASSYTGGSGANVLTF. CDR3 bases: TGTGCCAGCAGTTACACAGGGGGCTCTGGGGCCAACGTCCTGACTTTC. The chain combines TRBV6-5 with TRBJ2-6; 8 bases fit TRBD1. Germline V gene lookup returns CDR1 MNHEY and CDR2 SVGAGI. The CDR3 is 16 residues long. The ends lost 2 bases at V and 0 bases at J; junction bases unmatched: 0.

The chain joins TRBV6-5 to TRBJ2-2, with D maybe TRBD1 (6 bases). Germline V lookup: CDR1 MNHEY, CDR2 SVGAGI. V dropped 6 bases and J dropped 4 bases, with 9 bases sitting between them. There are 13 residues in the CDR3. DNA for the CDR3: TGTGCCAGCAGCCAACAGGGCACCGGGGAGCTGTTTTTT. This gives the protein CASSQQGTGELFF.

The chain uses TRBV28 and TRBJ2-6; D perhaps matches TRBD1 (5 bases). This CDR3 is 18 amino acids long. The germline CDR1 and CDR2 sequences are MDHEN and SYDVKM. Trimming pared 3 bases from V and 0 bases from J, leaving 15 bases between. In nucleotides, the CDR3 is TGTGCCAGCAGTTTTACAGGCAGATCCCGCTCTGGGGCCAACGTCCTGACTTTC. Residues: CASSFTGRSRSGANVLTF.

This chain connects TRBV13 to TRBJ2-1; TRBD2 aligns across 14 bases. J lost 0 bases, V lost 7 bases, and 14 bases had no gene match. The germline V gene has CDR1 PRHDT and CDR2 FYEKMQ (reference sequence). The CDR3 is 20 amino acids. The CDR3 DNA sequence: TGTGCCAGCACCCGGTATCGGAGGACTAGCGGGAGGAGCTCCTACAATGAGCAGTTCTTC. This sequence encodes CASTRYRRTSGRSSYNEQFF.

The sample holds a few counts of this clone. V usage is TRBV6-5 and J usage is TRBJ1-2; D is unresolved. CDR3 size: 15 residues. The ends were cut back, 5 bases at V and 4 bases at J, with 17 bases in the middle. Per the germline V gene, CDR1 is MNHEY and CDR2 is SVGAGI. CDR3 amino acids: CASSPIDGVGYGYTF. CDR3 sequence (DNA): TGTGCCAGCAGTCCTATCGACGGAGTAGGCTATGGCTACACCTTC.

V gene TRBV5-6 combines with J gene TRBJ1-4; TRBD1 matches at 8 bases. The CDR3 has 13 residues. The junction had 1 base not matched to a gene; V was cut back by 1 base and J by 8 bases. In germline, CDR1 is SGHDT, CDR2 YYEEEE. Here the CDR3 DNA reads TGTGCCAGCAGCTTGTGGGACAGGGAAAAACTGTTTTTT. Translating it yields CASSLWDREKLFF.

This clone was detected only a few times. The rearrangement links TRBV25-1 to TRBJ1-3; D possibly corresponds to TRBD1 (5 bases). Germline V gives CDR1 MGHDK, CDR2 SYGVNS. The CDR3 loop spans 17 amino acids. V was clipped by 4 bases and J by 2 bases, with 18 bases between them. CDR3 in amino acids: CASSVPAGHTAGNTIYF. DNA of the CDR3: TGTGCCAGCAGTGTCCCCGCTGGACATACGGCTGGAAACACCATATATTTT. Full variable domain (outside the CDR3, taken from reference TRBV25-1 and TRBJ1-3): EADIYQTPRYLVIGTGKKITLECSQTMGHDKMYWYQQDPGMELHLIHYSYGVNSTEKGDLSSESTVSRIRTEHFPLTLESARPSHTSQYLCASSVPAGHTAGNTIYFGEGSWLTVV.

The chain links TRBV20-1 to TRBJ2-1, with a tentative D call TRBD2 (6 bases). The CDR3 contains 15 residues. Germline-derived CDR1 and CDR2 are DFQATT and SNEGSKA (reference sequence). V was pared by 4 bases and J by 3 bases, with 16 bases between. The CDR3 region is CSANDRRRGYNEQFF. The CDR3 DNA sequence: TGCAGTGCTAATGATCGGAGGAGGGGCTACAATGAGCAGTTCTTC.

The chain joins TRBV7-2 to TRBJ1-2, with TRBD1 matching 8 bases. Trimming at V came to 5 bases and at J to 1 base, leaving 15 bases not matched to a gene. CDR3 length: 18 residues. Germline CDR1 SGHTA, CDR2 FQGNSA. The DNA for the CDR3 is TGTGCCAGCAGCCCCGCGTCGGGACAGGCGGGACTTAACTATGGCTACACCTTC. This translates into CASSPASGQAGLNYGYTF. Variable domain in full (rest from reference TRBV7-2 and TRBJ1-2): GAGVSQSPSNKVTEKGKDVELRCDPISGHTALYWYRQSLGQGLEFLIYFQGNSAPDKSGLPSDRFSAERTGGSVSTLTIQRTQQEDSAVYLCASSPASGQAGLNYGYTFGSGTRLTVV.

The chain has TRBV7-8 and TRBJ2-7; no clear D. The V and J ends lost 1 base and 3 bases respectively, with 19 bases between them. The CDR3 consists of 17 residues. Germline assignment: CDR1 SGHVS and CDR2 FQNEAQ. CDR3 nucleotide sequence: TGTGCCAGCAGCTTAGATTCGACCTCTAGACTTTACTACGAGCAGTACTTC. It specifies CASSLDSTSRLYYEQYF.

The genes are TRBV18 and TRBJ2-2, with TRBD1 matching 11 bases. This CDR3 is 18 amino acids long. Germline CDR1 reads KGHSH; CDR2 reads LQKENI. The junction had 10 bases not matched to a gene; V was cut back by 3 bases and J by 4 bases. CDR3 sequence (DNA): TGTGCCAGCTCACCGAGGATTCCCGGGACAGGGGGCACCGGGGAGCTGTTTTTT. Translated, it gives CASSPRIPGTGGTGELFF.

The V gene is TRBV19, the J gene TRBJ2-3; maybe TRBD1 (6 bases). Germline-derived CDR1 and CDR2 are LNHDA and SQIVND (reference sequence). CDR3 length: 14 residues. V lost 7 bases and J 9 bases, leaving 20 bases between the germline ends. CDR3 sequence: CASMKGRTTGTQYF. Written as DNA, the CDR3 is TGTGCCAGTATGAAGGGCAGGACCACAGGGACGCAGTATTTT.

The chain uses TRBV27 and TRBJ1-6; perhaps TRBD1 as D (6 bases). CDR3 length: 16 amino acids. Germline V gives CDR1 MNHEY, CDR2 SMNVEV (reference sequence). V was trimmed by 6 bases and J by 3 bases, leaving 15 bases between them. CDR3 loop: CASRGDKRGYNSPLHF. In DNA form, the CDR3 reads TGTGCCAGCAGGGGGGACAAGAGGGGCTATAATTCACCCCTCCACTTT.